This is a list of T cell receptor beta chains from one sample in a study of cytomegalovirus exposure and HLA in healthy donors. The repertoire was sequenced with immunoSEQ multiplex PCR; TCRdb's copy has only in-frame clones and lacks some. This table has about 170,000 clones, about four fifths appearing once. Sequencing input: PBMCs. These receptors were taken from a male donor in good health and CMV-seronegative. Both conserved end residues are trimmed from each CDR3. Clone sizes are given selectively: once, few, many, or a class where the clone is expanded.

V	size	J	CDR3
TRBV4-3	.	TRBJ1-2	ASSQDRRDGYT
TRBV28	few	TRBJ1-4	ASSFATGGTNEKLF
TRBV5-1	few	TRBJ1-1	ASSLDRGRRTEAF
TRBV19	.	TRBJ1-2	ASRTTGGNPYGYT
TRBV2	once	TRBJ1-4	ASSDPAGINEKLF
TRBV28	.	TRBJ1-2	ASSFSGRQGYGYT
TRBV28	.	TRBJ1-1	ASSFPDRLNTEAF
TRBV28	.	TRBJ2-3	ASSLWAGTDTQY
TRBV29-1	few	TRBJ2-7	SVGTGVDEQY
TRBV7-9	.	TRBJ1-2	ASSPSDTANYGYT
TRBV5-1	.	TRBJ2-7	ASSLGTGYLYEQY
TRBV4-3	few	TRBJ2-2	ASSPGGPDTGELF
TRBV19	few	TRBJ1-5	ASSPWAENSNQPQH
TRBV23-1	.	TRBJ2-1	ASSQPSLAGREF
TRBV19	.	TRBJ2-2	ASNDRGRTGELF
TRBV5-1	.	TRBJ2-3	ASSLLAHKSTDTQY
TRBV19	.	TRBJ2-1	ASSGTSGEYNEQF
TRBV30	.	TRBJ2-3	ASYRGGADTQY
TRBV9	.	TRBJ2-3	ASSVGQGISTDTQY
TRBV7-6	.	TRBJ2-5	ASSSQKQGTQETQY
TRBV19	once	TRBJ2-5	ASSIGSLAGLQETQY
TRBV6-5	.	TRBJ2-3	ASSYSGTGGYDTQY